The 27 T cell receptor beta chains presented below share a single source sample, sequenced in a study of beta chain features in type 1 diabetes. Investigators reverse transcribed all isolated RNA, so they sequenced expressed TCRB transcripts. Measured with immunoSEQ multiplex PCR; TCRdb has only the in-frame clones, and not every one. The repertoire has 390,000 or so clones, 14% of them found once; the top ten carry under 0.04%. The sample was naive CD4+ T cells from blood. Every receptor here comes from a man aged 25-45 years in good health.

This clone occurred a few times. The DNA for the CDR3 is TGCGCCAGCAGCCCAGCAACGGGGACTAGCGGATCTTACGAGCAGTACTTC. Its protein is CASSPATGTSGSYEQYF. This chain links TRBV5-1 with TRBJ2-7, with 11 positions matching TRBD2. V shed 4 bases and J 4 bases; nucleotides not matched to a gene: 13. There are 17 residues in the CDR3. The germline V gene encodes CDR1 SGHRS and CDR2 YFSETQ.

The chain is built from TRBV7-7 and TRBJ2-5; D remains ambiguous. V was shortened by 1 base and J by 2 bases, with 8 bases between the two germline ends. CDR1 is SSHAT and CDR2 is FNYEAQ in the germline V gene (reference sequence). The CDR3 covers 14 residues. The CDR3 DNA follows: TGTGCCAGCAGCTTAGGAGTGGGGCAAGAGACCCAGTACTTC. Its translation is CASSLGVGQETQYF.

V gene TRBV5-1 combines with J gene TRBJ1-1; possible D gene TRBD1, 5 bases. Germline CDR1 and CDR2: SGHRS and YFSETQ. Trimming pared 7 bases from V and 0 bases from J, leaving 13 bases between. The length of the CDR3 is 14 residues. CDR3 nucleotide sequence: TGCGCCAGCGGGCAGACAGACATGAACACTGAAGCTTTCTTT. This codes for CASGQTDMNTEAFF.

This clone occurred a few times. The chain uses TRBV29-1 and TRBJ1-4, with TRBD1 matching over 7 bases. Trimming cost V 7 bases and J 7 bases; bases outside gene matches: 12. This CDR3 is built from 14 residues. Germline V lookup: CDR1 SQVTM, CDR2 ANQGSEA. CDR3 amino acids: CSAAVGGGGEKLFF. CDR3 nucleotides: TGCAGCGCCGCCGTGGGAGGGGGCGGTGAAAAACTGTTTTTT.

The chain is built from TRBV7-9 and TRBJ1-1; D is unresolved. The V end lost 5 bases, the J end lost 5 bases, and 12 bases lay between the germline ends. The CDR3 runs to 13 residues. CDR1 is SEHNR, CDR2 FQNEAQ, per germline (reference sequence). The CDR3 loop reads CASSESGLTEAFF. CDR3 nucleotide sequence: TGTGCCAGCAGCGAATCTGGACTTACTGAAGCTTTCTTT.

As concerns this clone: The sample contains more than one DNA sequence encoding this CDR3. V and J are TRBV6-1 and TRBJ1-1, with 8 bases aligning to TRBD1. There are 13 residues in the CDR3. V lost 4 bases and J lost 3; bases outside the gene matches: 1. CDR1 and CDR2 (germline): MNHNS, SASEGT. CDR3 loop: CASSADRDTEAFF. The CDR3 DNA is TGTGCCAGCAGTGCGGACAGGGACACTGAAGCTTTCTTT.

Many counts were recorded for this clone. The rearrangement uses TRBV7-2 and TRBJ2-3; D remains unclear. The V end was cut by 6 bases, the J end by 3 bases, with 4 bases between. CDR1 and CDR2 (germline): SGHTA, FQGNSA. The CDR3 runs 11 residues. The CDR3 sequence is CASRPTDTQYF. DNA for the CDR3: TGTGCCAGCAGGCCTACAGATACGCAGTATTTT.

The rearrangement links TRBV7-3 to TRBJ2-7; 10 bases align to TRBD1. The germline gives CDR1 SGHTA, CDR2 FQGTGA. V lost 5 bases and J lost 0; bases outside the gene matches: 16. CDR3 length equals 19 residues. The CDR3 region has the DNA TGTGCCAGCAGCCACCCCTCGGGACAGGGGACCTCCTTCTCCTACGAGCAGTACGTC. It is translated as CASSHPSGQGTSFSYEQYV.

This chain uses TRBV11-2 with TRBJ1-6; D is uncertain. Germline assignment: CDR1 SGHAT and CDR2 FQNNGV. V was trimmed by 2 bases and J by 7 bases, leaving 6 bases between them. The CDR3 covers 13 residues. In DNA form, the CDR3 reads TGTGCCAGCAGCTTATCAATGAATTCACCCCTCCACTTT. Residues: CASSLSMNSPLHF.

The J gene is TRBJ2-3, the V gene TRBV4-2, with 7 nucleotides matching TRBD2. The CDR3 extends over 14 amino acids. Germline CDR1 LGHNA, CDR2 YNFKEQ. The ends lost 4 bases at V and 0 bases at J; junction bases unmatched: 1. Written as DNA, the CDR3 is TGTGCCAGCAGCCCTAGCGGTAGCACAGATACGCAGTATTTT. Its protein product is CASSPSGSTDTQYF.

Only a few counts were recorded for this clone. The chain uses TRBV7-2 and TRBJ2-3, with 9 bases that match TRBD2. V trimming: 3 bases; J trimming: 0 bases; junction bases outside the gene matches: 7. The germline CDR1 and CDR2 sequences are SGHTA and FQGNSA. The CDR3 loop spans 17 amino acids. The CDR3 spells CASSFGLAFTSTDTQYF. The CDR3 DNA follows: TGTGCCAGCAGCTTTGGACTAGCGTTCACTAGCACAGATACGCAGTATTTT. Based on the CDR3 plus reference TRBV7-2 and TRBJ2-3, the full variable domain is GAGVSQSPSNKVTEKGKDVELRCDPISGHTALYWYRQSLGQGLEFLIYFQGNSAPDKSGLPSDRFSAERTGGSVSTLTIQRTQQEDSAVYLCASSFGLAFTSTDTQYFGPGTRLTVL.

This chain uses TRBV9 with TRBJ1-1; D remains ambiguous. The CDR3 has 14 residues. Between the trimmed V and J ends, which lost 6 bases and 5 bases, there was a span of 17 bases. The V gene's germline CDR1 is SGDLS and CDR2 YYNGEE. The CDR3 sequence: CASTPDVRRTEAFF. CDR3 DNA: TGTGCCAGCACTCCGGACGTACGAAGGACTGAAGCTTTCTTT.

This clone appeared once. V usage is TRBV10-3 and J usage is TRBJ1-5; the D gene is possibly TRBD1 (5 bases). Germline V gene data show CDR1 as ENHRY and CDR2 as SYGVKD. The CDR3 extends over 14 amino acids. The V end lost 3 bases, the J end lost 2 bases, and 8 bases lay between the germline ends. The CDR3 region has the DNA TGTGCCATCAGTGAAGTAGGGGGCAATCAGCCCCAGCATTTT. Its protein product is CAISEVGGNQPQHF.

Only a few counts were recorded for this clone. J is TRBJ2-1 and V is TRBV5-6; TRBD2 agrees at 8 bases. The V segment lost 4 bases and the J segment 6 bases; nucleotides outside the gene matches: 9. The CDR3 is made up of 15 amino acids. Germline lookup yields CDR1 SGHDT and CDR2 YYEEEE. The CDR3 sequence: CASSQTGLGLNEQFF. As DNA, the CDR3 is TGTGCCAGCAGCCAAACGGGACTAGGGCTCAATGAGCAGTTCTTC.

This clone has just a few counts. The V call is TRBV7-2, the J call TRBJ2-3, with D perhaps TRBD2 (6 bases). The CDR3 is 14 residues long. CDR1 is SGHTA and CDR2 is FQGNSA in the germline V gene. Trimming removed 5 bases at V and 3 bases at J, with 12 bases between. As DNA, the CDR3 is TGTGCCAGCAGCCAGGTGGGAGGAACAGATACGCAGTATTTT. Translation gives CASSQVGGTDTQYF.

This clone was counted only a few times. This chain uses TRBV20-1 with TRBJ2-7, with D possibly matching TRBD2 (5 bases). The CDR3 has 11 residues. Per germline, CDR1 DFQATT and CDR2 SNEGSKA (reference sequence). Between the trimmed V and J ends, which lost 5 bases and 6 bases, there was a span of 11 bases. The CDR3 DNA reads TGCAGTGCTGGGGTGGCGGGCGAGCAGTACTTC. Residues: CSAGVAGEQYF.

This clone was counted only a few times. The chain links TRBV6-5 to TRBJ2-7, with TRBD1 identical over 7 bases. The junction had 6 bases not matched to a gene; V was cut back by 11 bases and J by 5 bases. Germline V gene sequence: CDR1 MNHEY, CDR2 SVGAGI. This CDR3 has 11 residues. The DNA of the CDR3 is TGTGCCGTGAACAGGGGTAACGAGCAGTACTTC. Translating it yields CAVNRGNEQYF.

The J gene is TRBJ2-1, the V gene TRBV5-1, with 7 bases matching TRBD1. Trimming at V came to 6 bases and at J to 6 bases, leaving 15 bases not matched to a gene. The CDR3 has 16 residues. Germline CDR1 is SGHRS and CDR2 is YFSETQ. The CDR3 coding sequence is TGCGCCAGCACGCCAAACCGGGACAGATTCGTCAATGAGCAGTTCTTC. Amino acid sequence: CASTPNRDRFVNEQFF. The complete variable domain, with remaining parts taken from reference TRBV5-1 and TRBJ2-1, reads KAGVTQTPRYLIKTRGQQVTLSCSPISGHRSVSWYQQTPGQGLQFLFEYFSETQRNKGNFPGRFSGRQFSNSRSEMNVSTLELGDSALYLCASTPNRDRFVNEQFFGPGTRLTVL.

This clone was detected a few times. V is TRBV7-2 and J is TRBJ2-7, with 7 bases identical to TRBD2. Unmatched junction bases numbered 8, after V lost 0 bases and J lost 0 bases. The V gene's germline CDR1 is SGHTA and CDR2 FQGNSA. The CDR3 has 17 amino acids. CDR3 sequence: CASSLATGGPTSYEQYF. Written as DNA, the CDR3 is TGTGCCAGCAGCTTAGCGACGGGGGGTCCGACCTCCTACGAGCAGTACTTC.

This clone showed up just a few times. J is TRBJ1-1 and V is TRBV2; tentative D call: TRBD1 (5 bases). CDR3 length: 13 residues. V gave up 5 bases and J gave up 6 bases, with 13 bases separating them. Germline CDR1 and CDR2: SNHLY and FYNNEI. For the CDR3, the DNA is TGTGCCAGCAGTTTATGGGGGGTCGCTGAAGCTTTCTTT. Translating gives CASSLWGVAEAFF. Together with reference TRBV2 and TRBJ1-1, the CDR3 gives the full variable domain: EPEVTQTPSHQVTQMGQEVILRCVPISNHLYFYWYRQILGQKVEFLVSFYNNEISEKSEIFDDQFSVERPDGSNFTLKIRSTKLEDSAMYFCASSLWGVAEAFFGQGTRLTVV.

The CDR3 protein is CASSTGTKRGYEQYV. Here the CDR3 DNA reads TGTGCCAGCAGCACTGGGACTAAGCGGGGCTACGAGCAGTACGTC. The rearrangement joins TRBV5-4 to TRBJ2-7; the match to TRBD2 covers 7 bases. This CDR3 spans 15 amino acids. V lost 4 bases to trimming and J lost 3 bases; unmatched junction nucleotides: 10. CDR1 and CDR2 from the germline V gene are SGHNT and YYREEE (reference sequence).

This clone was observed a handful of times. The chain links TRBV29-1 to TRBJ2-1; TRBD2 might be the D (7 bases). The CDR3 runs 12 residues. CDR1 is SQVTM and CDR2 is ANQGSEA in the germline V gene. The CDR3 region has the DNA TGCGCTAGGGGGGAGGGCTACAATGAGCAGTTCTTC. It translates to CARGEGYNEQFF.

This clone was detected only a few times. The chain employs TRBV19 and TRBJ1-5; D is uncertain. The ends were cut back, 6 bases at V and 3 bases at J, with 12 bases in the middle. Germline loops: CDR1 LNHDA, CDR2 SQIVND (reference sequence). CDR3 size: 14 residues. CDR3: CASRPDWTNQPQHF. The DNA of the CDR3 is TGTGCCAGTAGACCCGATTGGACCAATCAGCCCCAGCATTTT.

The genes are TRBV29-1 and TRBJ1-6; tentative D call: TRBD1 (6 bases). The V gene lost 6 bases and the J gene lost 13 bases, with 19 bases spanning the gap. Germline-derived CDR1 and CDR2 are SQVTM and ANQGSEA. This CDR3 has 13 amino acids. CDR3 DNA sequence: TGCAGCGTCGATAAAGGAGGGGGAGGGCCCCTCCACTTT. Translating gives CSVDKGGGGPLHF.

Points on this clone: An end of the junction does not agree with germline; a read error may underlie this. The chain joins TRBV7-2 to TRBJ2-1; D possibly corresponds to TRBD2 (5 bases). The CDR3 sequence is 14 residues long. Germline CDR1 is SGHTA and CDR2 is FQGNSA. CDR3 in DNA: TGTGCCAGCAACTTAGAGGGCTCCTACAATGAGCAGTTCTTC. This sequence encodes CASNLEGSYNEQFF.

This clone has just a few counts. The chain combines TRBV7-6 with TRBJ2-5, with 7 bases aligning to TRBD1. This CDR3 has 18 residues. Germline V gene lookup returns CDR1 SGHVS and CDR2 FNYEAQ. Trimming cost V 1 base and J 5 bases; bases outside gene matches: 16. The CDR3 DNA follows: TGTGCCAGCAGCTTAGGTTCCCTCGACAGGGTACTTAGCGAGACCCAGTACTTC. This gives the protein CASSLGSLDRVLSETQYF. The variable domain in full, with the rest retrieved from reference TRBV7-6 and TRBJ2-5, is GAGVSQSPRYKVTKRGQDVALRCDPISGHVSLYWYRQALGQGPEFLTYFNYEAQQDKSGLPNDRFSAERPEGSISTLTIQRTEQRDSAMYRCASSLGSLDRVLSETQYFGPGTRLLVL.

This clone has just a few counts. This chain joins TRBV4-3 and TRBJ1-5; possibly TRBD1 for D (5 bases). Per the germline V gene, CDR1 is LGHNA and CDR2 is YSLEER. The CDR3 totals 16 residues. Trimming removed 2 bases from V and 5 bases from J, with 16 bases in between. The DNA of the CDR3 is TGCGCCAGCAGCCAATCATCGAGCAGGGCTGATCAGCCCCAGCATTTT. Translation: CASSQSSSRADQPQHF.